This note documents a single T cell receptor (beta chain) sequence. Authors' processing steps: How many nucleated cells were present was estimated from reference gene primer amplification. The table came from immunoSEQ multiplex PCR; TCRdb's copy has only in-frame clones and leaves some out. V, J and clone size reflect that table, while D and trimming were determined from the DNA. The sample has 200,000 to 250,000 clones, about 91% seen once; the top ten hold roughly 15%. This sample was taken from a study of blood T cell repertoires in COVID-19. Whole-study context: Collection of acute and convalescent COVID-19 samples took place in the United States, Italy and Spain.

What was sequenced was PBMCs or T cells enriched from blood (not recorded which). The receptor was isolated from a woman between 50 and 59 years old with acute COVID-19.

Here the CDR3 reads CASSPQGARYNSPLHF. CDR3 coding DNA: TGTGCCAGCAGCCCACAGGGGGCCCGGTATAATTCACCCCTCCACTTT. This chain joins TRBV28 and TRBJ1-6, with 9 bases identical to TRBD1. The germline V gene has CDR1 MDHEN and CDR2 SYDVKM. This CDR3 has 16 residues. J lost 4 bases, V lost 6 bases, and 7 bases had no gene match.